The 27 T cell receptor beta chains listed next were all sequenced from one sample in a study of T cells in Graves' hyperthyroidism and ophthalmopathy. Authors of the study amplified TCR beta CDR3 regions from RNA transcripts. A first-round RT-PCR of the TCR CDR3 used the HTBI primer set. TCRdb re-called the multiplex PCR reads with MiXCR, one entry per CDR3 protein. In the table there are 600,000 or so distinct CDR3 sequences, under 20% of which are singletons. Material: blood. The receptors come from a woman aged 25 to 39 with Graves' hyperthyroidism.

This clonotype was detected only a few times. V gene TRBV7-9 combines with J gene TRBJ1-6, with D hard to call. V lost 5 bases and J lost 7, with 9 bases in between. There are 13 residues in the CDR3. Germline V lookup: CDR1 SEHNR, CDR2 FQNEAQ (reference sequence). CDR3 in DNA: TGTGCCAGCAGCCACGAACAGAATTCACCCCTCCACTTT. Amino acids: CASSHEQNSPLHF.

V and J are TRBV6-5 and TRBJ1-5; unclear D gene. Between the trimmed V and J ends, which lost 2 bases and 5 bases, there was a span of 7 bases. Per germline, CDR1 MNHEY and CDR2 SVGAGI. The CDR3 has 13 amino acids. CDR3 protein: CASSYRVDQPQHF. Here the CDR3 DNA reads TGTGCCAGCAGTTACAGAGTGGATCAGCCCCAGCATTTT.

J is TRBJ1-1 and V is TRBV4-1, with a possible D match to TRBD1 (5 bases). Trimming stripped 1 base from V and 1 base from J, with 16 bases between. This CDR3 comprises 17 residues. The germline CDR1 and CDR2 sequences are MGHRA and YSYEKL. The CDR3 bases are TGCGCCAGCAGCCAAGTAACGCAGGGTACTGCGAACACTGAAGCTTTCTTT. Protein: CASSQVTQGTANTEAFF.

The chain links TRBV5-1 to TRBJ1-1; D not certain. Germline CDR1 is SGHRS and CDR2 is YFSETQ. This CDR3 spans 14 amino acids. The V and J ends lost 0 bases and 1 base respectively, with 7 bases between them. This CDR3 is CASSLDASNTEAFF. DNA of the CDR3: TGCGCCAGCAGCTTGGACGCATCGAACACTGAAGCTTTCTTT.

V gene TRBV24-1 combines with J gene TRBJ2-2; 9 nucleotides match TRBD2. The CDR3 is 18 amino acids. CDR1 is KGHDR, CDR2 SFDVKD, per germline. J lost 1 base, V lost 0 bases, and 5 bases had no gene match. The DNA for the CDR3 is TGTGCCACCAGTGATTTGGGCCGGCGGGAGGGGAACACCGGGGAGCTGTTTTTT. Protein: CATSDLGRREGNTGELFF.

This clonotype was observed many times. The genes are TRBV30 and TRBJ1-1; D is possibly TRBD1 (6 bases). Germline-derived CDR1 and CDR2 are GTSNPN and SVGIG (reference sequence). This CDR3 spans 13 amino acids. Trimming pared 0 bases from V and 11 bases from J, leaving 16 bases between. CDR3 region: CAWSVAGGRKAFF. Here the CDR3 DNA reads TGTGCCTGGAGTGTCGCCGGGGGGCGGAAGGCTTTCTTT.

There are a few counts of this clonotype. This sequence joins TRBV5-6 and TRBJ2-3; 8 bases agree with TRBD1. The germline V gene has CDR1 SGHDT and CDR2 YYEEEE. The CDR3 is 15 residues long. V lost 5 bases to trimming and J lost 2 bases; unmatched junction nucleotides: 7. CDR3 in DNA: TGTGCCAGCAGGTACCAGGGGGCCCCCACAGATACGCAGTATTTT. Encoded protein: CASRYQGAPTDTQYF.

The gene calls are TRBV6-4 and TRBJ2-2, with 8 nucleotides matching TRBD1. Germline V CDR1 and CDR2: MRHNA, SNTAGT. V lost 10 bases to trimming and J lost 3 bases; unmatched junction nucleotides: 16. CDR3 length equals 17 residues. The CDR3 region has the DNA TGTGCCATCAGGGCCCCTCCCTCACAGGGGGACACCGGGGAGCTGTTTTTT. Translated: CAIRAPPSQGDTGELFF.

Concerning this clonotype itself: Given a much more abundant clone one base away, this may be a read error. This chain connects TRBV20-1 to TRBJ2-7; tentative D call: TRBD1 (6 bases). The last part of the DNA fits TRBJ2-1 better; the J call may be wrong. Germline V CDR1 and CDR2: DFQATT, SNEGSKA (reference sequence). The CDR3 runs to 11 residues. CDR3 in DNA: TGCAGTGCAACAGGGTCCTACGAGCAGTTCTTC. It yields the protein CSATGSYEQFF.

This clonotype was found a few times. V and J are TRBV4-1 and TRBJ2-4; 7 bases map to TRBD2. Looked up from germline, CDR1 is MGHRA and CDR2 is YSYEKL. The CDR3 covers 14 residues. Trimming removed 1 base from V and 6 bases from J; junction bases left unmatched: 3. The CDR3 region has the DNA TGCGCCAGCAGCCAAGGAACGGGGGGAAACATTCAGTACTTC. Its translation: CASSQGTGGNIQYF.

The V gene is TRBV28, the J gene TRBJ2-5; 9 bases align to TRBD2. The CDR3 contains 16 residues. Germline CDR1 and CDR2: MDHEN and SYDVKM. The trim removed 1 base at V and 3 bases at J, leaving 6 bases unmatched. The CDR3 sequence: CASSLLAGGPEETQYF. CDR3 DNA: TGTGCCAGCAGTTTATTGGCGGGAGGGCCCGAAGAGACCCAGTACTTC.

CDR3 amino acids: CASSQEGPVDEKLFF. The CDR3 DNA is TGCGCCAGCAGCCAAGAGGGCCCGGTGGATGAAAAACTGTTTTTT. The genes are TRBV4-1 and TRBJ1-4; unclear D gene. Germline V gene data show CDR1 as MGHRA and CDR2 as YSYEKL. Trimming cost V 0 bases and J 6 bases, with 11 bases left between them. This CDR3 comprises 15 residues.

On this clonotype itself: A much larger clone lies one base from this, so it may be a read error. V usage is TRBV6-2 or TRBV6-3 and J usage is TRBJ2-7; D gene uncertain. The ends were cut back, 6 bases at V and 0 bases at J, with 9 bases in the middle. The germline V gene has CDR1 MNHEY and CDR2 SVGEGT. This CDR3 has 13 residues. CDR3 nucleotides: TGTGCCAGCAGACGGGTCAGCTCCTACGAGCAGTACTTC. This gives the protein CASRRVSSYEQYF.

In this sample, this clonotype turned up many times. V gene TRBV20-1 combines with J gene TRBJ2-4, with D perhaps TRBD1 (6 bases). Germline CDR1 reads DFQATT; CDR2 reads SNEGSKA (reference sequence). V lost 0 bases to trimming and J lost 3 bases, with 9 bases between them. The CDR3 has 14 amino acids. CDR3 nucleotides: TGCAGTGCTAGAGACGGACAGTACAAAAACATTCAGTACTTC. Residues: CSARDGQYKNIQYF.

At least ten counts were recorded for this clonotype. This rearrangement joins TRBV6-1 to TRBJ2-7; TRBD2 might be the D (5 bases). V was cut by 4 bases and J by 1 base, with 11 bases left in between. This CDR3 contains 14 residues. Germline V gene sequence: CDR1 MNHNS, CDR2 SASEGT. The CDR3 spells CASSVGLASYEQYF. As DNA, the CDR3 is TGTGCCAGCAGTGTCGGGCTAGCTTCCTACGAGCAGTACTTC.

As concerns this clonotype: An end of the junction differs from the germline gene, which may be a read error. The rearrangement links TRBV5-1 to TRBJ2-5, with TRBD2 identical over 7 bases. CDR3 length: 17 residues. Germline V gives CDR1 SGHRS, CDR2 YFSETQ. This CDR3 reads CASRLVGAGAVEETQYF. In DNA, the CDR3 is TGCGCCAGCAGGTTGGTTGGTGCGGGAGCGGTTGAAGAGACCCAGTACTTC. Variable domain in full (rest from reference TRBV5-1 and TRBJ2-5): KAGVTQTPRYLIKTRGQQVTLSCSPISGHRSVSWYQQTPGQGLQFLFEYFSETQRNKGNFPGRFSGRQFSNSRSEMNVSTLELGDSALYLCASRLVGAGAVEETQYFGPGTRLLVL.

A few counts support this clonotype. This chain connects TRBV12-3 or TRBV12-4 to TRBJ1-5; TRBD1 is a possible D gene (6 bases). This CDR3 region has 18 residues. Trimming stripped 5 bases from V and 0 bases from J, with 20 bases between. The chain's CDR3 is CASSPTWGHRYSNQPQHF. The CDR3 coding sequence is TGTGCCAGCAGTCCAACCTGGGGACACCGGTATAGCAATCAGCCCCAGCATTTT.

This clonotype occurred a few times. V is TRBV6-1 and J is TRBJ1-6; 11 bases line up with TRBD1. The CDR3 runs to 17 residues. The V gene end was trimmed by 6 bases and the J gene end by 1 base; junction bases not matched to a gene: 5. The germline V gene has CDR1 MNHNS and CDR2 SASEGT. As DNA, the CDR3 is TGTGCCAGCAGGGACAGGGGGCAGGGGTCCTATAATTCACCCCTCCACTTT. Its translation is CASRDRGQGSYNSPLHF.

This chain joins TRBV6-1 and TRBJ1-5; tentative D call: TRBD1 (5 bases). Trimming removed 0 bases from V and 3 bases from J, with 9 bases in between. The CDR3 has 15 amino acids. Germline CDR1 reads MNHNS; CDR2 reads SASEGT. The CDR3 loop is CASSEAGASNQPQHF. The CDR3 DNA sequence: TGTGCCAGCAGTGAAGCAGGGGCCTCCAATCAGCCCCAGCATTTT.

In this sample, this clonotype turned up a few times. This chain connects TRBV9 to TRBJ1-2; D possibly corresponds to TRBD1 (5 bases). Germline assignment: CDR1 SGDLS and CDR2 YYNGEE. The V end was cut by 0 bases, the J end by 2 bases, with 14 bases between. The CDR3 length is 16 residues. CDR3 sequence reads: CASSVEQDTINYGYTF. For the CDR3, the DNA is TGTGCCAGCAGCGTAGAGCAGGACACTATCAACTATGGCTACACCTTC.

Comments on this clonotype: A much more abundant neighbour one base away suggests this may be a read error. The V call is TRBV2, the J call TRBJ2-7; TRBD2 agrees at 7 bases. Trimming at V came to 4 bases and at J to 9 bases, leaving 12 bases not matched to a gene. Germline loops: CDR1 SNHLY, CDR2 FYNNEI. The CDR3 spans 14 residues. DNA for the CDR3: TGTGCCAGCAGTGCGCGGGAGACGACGGCCGGGCAGTACTTC. Translated: CASSARETTAGQYF. The full variable domain, its missing parts supplied by reference TRBV2 and TRBJ2-7, is EPEVTQTPSHQVTQMGQEVILRCVPISNHLYFYWYRQILGQKVEFLVSFYNNEISEKSEIFDDQFSVERPDGSNFTLKIRSTKLEDSAMYFCASSARETTAGQYFGPGTRLTVT.

For this clonotype: A single base separates this from a much larger clone, so it may be a read error. The CDR3 loop is CASSLKRRGAEHNQPQHF. CDR3 DNA sequence: TGTGCCAGCAGCTTAAAGCGACGTGGGGCAGAGCACAATCAGCCCCAGCATTTT. The V and J genes are TRBV7-2 and TRBJ1-5, with D tentatively TRBD1 (5 bases). CDR3 size: 18 residues. Germline lookup yields CDR1 SGHTA and CDR2 FQGNSA. V lost 2 bases and J lost 3, with 20 bases in between.

This clonotype came up a few times. The chain couples TRBV7-9 to TRBJ1-6; D may be TRBD1 (5 bases). CDR1 is SEHNR and CDR2 is FQNEAQ in the germline V gene (reference sequence). V lost 2 bases and J 9 bases, leaving 11 bases between the germline ends. This CDR3 is 14 amino acids long. Written as DNA, the CDR3 is TGTGCCAGCAGCTTACAGGGCGCCACTTCACCCCTCCACTTT. It yields the protein CASSLQGATSPLHF. Based on the CDR3 plus reference TRBV7-9 and TRBJ1-6, the full variable domain is DTGVSQNPRHKITKRGQNVTFRCDPISEHNRLYWYRQTLGQGPEFLTYFQNEAQLEKSRLLSDRFSAERPKGSFSTLEIQRTEQGDSAMYLCASSLQGATSPLHFGNGTRLTVT.

This clonotype has ten or more counts. The gene calls are TRBV28 and TRBJ2-4; TRBD2 matches at 7 bases. The J segment lost 5 bases and the V segment lost 5 bases, leaving 12 bases of the junction unmatched. Germline CDR1 reads MDHEN; CDR2 reads SYDVKM. The CDR3 has 16 amino acids. The CDR3 DNA reads as TGTGCCAGCAGTCCGCTGGGGGGGTGGGACGAAAACATTCAGTACTTC. Its protein is CASSPLGGWDENIQYF.

The genes are TRBV29-1 and TRBJ2-7, with D possibly TRBD1 on 5 matching bases. Germline V gene sequence: CDR1 SQVTM, CDR2 ANQGSEA. With 4 bases removed from V and 4 bases from J, the gap between germline ends came to 11 bases. The CDR3 contains 12 residues. CDR3 coding DNA: TGCAGCGTTGCTACAGGAATATACGAGCAGTACTTC. This sequence encodes CSVATGIYEQYF.

This clonotype occurred many times. This sequence joins TRBV28 and TRBJ1-2; TRBD1 might be the D (6 bases). The CDR3 is 14 residues long. The germline V and J ends were trimmed by 2 bases and 3 bases, with 10 bases remaining between them. The V gene's germline CDR1 is MDHEN and CDR2 SYDVKM. The CDR3 sequence: CASSLGGTYYGYTF. In DNA form, the CDR3 reads TGTGCCAGCAGTTTAGGTGGGACATACTATGGCTACACCTTC.

The rearrangement uses TRBV18 and TRBJ1-4, with 7 bases lining up with TRBD1. CDR1 is KGHSH, CDR2 LQKENI, per germline. The CDR3 runs to 16 residues. Losses at the gene ends were 4 bases for V and 0 bases for J; bases not matched to a gene: 5. This CDR3 is CASSRGQATTNEKLFF. Here the CDR3 DNA reads TGTGCCAGCTCACGCGGACAGGCGACAACTAATGAAAAACTGTTTTTT.